The clone carrying this T cell receptor (beta chain) has only a few counts. Its antigen is not known. These data are taken from a study of T cell responses to AZD1222 COVID-19 vaccine. General observations from the study: Without day 14 samples, only post-peak T cell repertoires were studied.

TCRdb's copy holds only in-frame clones and misses some; the assay was immunoSEQ multiplex PCR. The sample holds about 150,000 clones, about nine tenths seen once. This CDR3 is 11 amino acids long. Germline assignment: CDR1 MNHEY and CDR2 SVGEGT. V lost 6 bases, J lost 6 bases, and 8 bases lay in between. This sequence joins TRBV6-2 or TRBV6-3 and TRBJ1-2, with D unresolved. The source material was peripheral blood, sampled on day 0 of AZD1222 vaccination. This sequence originates from an adult in good health. CDR3 region: CASSPMDGYTF. Here the CDR3 DNA reads TGTGCCAGCAGCCCCATGGATGGCTACACCTTC.